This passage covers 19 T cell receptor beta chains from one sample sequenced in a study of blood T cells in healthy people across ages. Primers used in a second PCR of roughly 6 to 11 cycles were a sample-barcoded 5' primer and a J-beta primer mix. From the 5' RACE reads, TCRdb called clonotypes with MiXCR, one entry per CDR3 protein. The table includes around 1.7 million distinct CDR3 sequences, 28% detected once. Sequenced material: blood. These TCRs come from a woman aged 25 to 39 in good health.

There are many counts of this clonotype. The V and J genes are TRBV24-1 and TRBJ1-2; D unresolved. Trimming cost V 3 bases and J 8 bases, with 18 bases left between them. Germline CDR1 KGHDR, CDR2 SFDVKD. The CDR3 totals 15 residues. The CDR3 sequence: CATSDNRGQIGGYTF. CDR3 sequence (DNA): TGTGCCACCAGTGATAACAGAGGGCAGATTGGAGGCTACACCTTC.

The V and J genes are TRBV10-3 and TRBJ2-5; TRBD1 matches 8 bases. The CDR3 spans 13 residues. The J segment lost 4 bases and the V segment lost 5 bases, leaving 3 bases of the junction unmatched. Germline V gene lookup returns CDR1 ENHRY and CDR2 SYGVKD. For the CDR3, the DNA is TGTGCCATCAGTCGGGGGACAGGAGAGACCCAGTACTTC. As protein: CAISRGTGETQYF.

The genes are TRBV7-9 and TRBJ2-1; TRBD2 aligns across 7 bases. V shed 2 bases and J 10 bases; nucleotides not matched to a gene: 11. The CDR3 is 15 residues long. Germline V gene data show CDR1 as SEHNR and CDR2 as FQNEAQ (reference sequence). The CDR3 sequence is CASSLRAGVAKEQFF. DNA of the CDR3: TGTGCCAGCAGCTTAAGGGCGGGGGTCGCGAAAGAGCAGTTCTTC. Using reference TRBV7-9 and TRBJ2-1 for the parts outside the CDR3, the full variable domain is DTGVSQNPRHKITKRGQNVTFRCDPISEHNRLYWYRQTLGQGPEFLTYFQNEAQLEKSRLLSDRFSAERPKGSFSTLEIQRTEQGDSAMYLCASSLRAGVAKEQFFGPGTRLTVL.

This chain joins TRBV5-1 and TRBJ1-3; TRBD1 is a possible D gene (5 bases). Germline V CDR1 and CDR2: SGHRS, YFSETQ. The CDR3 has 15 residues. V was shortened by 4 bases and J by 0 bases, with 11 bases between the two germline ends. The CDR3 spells CASSPGAASGNTIYF. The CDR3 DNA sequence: TGCGCCAGCAGCCCTGGGGCGGCCTCTGGAAACACCATATATTTT. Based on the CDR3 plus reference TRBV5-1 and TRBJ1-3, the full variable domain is KAGVTQTPRYLIKTRGQQVTLSCSPISGHRSVSWYQQTPGQGLQFLFEYFSETQRNKGNFPGRFSGRQFSNSRSEMNVSTLELGDSALYLCASSPGAASGNTIYFGEGSWLTVV.

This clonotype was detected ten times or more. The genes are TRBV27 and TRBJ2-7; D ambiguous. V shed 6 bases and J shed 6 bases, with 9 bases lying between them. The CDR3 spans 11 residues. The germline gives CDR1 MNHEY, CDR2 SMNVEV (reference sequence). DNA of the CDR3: TGTGCCAGCAGCCATGTCGGCGAGCAGTACTTC. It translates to CASSHVGEQYF.

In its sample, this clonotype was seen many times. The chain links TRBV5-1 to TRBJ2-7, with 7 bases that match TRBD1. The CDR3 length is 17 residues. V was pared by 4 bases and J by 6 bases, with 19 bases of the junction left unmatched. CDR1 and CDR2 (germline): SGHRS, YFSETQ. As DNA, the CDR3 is TGCGCCAGCAGCCACAAAGGGTCCCGGACAGGCCCTGTCGAGCAGTACTTC. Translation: CASSHKGSRTGPVEQYF.

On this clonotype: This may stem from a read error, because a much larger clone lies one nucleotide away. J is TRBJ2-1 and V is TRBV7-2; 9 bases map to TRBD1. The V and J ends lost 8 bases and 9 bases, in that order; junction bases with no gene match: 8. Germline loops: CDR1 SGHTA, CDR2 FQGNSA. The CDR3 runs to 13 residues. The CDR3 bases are TGTGCCAGCCACGGGACAGGGATCAGTGAGCAGTTCTTC. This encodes CASHGTGISEQFF.

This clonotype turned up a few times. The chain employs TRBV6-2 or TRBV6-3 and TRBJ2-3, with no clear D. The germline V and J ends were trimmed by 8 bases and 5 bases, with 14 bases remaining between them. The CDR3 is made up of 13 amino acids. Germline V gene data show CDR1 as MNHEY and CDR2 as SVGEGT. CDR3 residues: CASLSGSVDTQYF. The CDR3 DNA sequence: TGTGCCAGCTTATCGGGTTCGGTAGATACGCAGTATTTT.

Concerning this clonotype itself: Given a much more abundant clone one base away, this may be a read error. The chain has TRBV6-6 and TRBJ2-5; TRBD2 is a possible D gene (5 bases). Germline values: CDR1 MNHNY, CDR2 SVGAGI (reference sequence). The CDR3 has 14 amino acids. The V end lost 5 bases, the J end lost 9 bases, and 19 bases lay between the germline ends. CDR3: CASSQELVSVAQYF. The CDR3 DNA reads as TGTGCCAGCAGTCAGGAACTAGTTAGTGTGGCCCAGTACTTC.

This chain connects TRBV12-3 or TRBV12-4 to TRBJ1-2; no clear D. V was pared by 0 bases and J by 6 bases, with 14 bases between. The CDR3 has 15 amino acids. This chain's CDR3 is CASSLAADGTHGYTF. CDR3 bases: TGTGCCAGCAGTTTAGCGGCCGACGGTACTCATGGCTACACCTTC.

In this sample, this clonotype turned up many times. CDR3 loop: CSAPRTSGRSYNEQFF. DNA for the CDR3: TGCAGTGCTCCCCGGACTAGCGGGAGGTCCTACAATGAGCAGTTCTTC. The chain employs TRBV20-1 and TRBJ2-1; 14 nucleotides line up with TRBD2. With 5 bases clipped from V and 1 base from J, the junction kept 4 bases outside the gene matches. Germline CDR1 reads DFQATT; CDR2 reads SNEGSKA (reference sequence). This CDR3 is 16 amino acids long.

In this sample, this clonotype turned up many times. The CDR3 here is CSVVDSRTPGETQYF. As DNA, the CDR3 is TGCAGCGTTGTTGATTCGCGGACCCCCGGGGAGACCCAGTACTTC. The chain recombines TRBV29-1 with TRBJ2-5; no firm D call. Germline V lookup: CDR1 SQVTM, CDR2 ANQGSEA. Trimming removed 4 bases from V and 5 bases from J, with 20 bases in between. The CDR3 is 15 amino acids.

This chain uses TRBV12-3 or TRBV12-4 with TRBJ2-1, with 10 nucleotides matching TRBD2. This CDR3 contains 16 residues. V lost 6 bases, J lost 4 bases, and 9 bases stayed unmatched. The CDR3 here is CASRSRTSGSYNEQFF. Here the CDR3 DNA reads TGTGCCAGCAGGTCCAGGACTAGCGGCTCATACAATGAGCAGTTCTTC.

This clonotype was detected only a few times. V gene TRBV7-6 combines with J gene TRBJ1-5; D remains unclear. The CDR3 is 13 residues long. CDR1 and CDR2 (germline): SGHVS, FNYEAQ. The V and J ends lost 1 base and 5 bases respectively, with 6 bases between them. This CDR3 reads CASSLDIDQPQHF. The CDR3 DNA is TGTGCCAGCAGCTTAGACATCGATCAGCCCCAGCATTTT.

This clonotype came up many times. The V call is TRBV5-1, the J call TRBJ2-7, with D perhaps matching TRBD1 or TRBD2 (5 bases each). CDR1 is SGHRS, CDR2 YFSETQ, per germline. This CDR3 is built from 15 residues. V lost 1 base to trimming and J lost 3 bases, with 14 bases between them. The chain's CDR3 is CASSLSAGANYEQYF. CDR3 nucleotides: TGCGCCAGCAGCTTGTCGGCCGGGGCCAACTACGAGCAGTACTTC. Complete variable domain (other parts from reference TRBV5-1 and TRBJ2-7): KAGVTQTPRYLIKTRGQQVTLSCSPISGHRSVSWYQQTPGQGLQFLFEYFSETQRNKGNFPGRFSGRQFSNSRSEMNVSTLELGDSALYLCASSLSAGANYEQYFGPGTRLTVT.

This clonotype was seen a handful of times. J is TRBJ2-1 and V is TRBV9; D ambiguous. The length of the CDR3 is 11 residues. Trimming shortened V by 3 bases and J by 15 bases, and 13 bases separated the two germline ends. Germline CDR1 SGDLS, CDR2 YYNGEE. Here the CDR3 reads CASSEGSLLFF. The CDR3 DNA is TGTGCCAGCAGCGAGGGCTCGTTACTGTTCTTC.

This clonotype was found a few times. The CDR3: CASSEGLSREEEAFF. CDR3 DNA sequence: TGTGCCAGCAGTGAAGGGCTGAGCCGAGAAGAAGAAGCTTTCTTT. V usage is TRBV25-1 and J usage is TRBJ1-1; D not resolved. CDR3 length: 15 residues. Germline CDR1 and CDR2: MGHDK and SYGVNS. The V end was cut by 2 bases, the J end by 8 bases, with 18 bases between.

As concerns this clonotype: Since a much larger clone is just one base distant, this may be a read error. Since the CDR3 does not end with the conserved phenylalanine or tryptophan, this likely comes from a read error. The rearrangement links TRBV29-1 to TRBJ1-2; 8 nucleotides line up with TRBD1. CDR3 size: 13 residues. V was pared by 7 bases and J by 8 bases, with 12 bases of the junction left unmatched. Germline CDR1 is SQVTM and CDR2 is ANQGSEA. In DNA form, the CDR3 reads TGCAGCGGGATGACAGGGGAGCTTCTGGGCTACACCGTC. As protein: CSGMTGELLGYTV.

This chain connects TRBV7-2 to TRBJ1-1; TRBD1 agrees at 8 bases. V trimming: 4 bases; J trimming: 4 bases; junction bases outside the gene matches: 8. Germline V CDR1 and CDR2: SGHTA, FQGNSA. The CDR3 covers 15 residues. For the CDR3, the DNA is TGTGCCAGCAGCTCATGGACAGGGCTTGGCACTGAAGCTTTCTTT. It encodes CASSSWTGLGTEAFF.